This T cell receptor beta chain was observed in a study of blood T cell repertoires in COVID-19. The germline gives CDR1 LGHNA, CDR2 YSLEER. The germline V and J ends were trimmed by 0 bases and 8 bases, with 10 bases remaining between them. The CDR3 has 13 residues. In the original workflow: It was from reference gene primer amplification that nucleated cell counts were estimated. Only in-frame clones appear in the TCRdb table, and some are missing; sequencing was by immunoSEQ multiplex PCR. Clonal size and the V and J genes are those of that table, whereas D and trimming came from the DNA. This sample has about 250,000 clones, with 70% to 90% found just once.

Sequencing was done on a sample of peripheral blood. The TCR sequence derives from a man between 18 and 29 years old with active or convalescent COVID-19. The chain couples TRBV4-3 to TRBJ1-1; tentative D call: TRBD1 (6 bases). CDR3 in amino acids: CASSQEGHQEAFF. CDR3 nucleotide sequence: TGCGCCAGCAGCCAAGAGGGACACCAAGAAGCTTTCTTT.